The entry that follows covers one T cell receptor (beta chain) sequence. Its antigen is as yet unknown. Libraries were prepared by immunoSEQ multiplex PCR; TCRdb keeps only in-frame clonotypes and omits some of them. The table shows 10,000 to 15,000 clones, with about 86% occurring only once. This sample is drawn from a study of T cells in localized non-small cell lung cancer. Broader study findings: For the top 100 tumor clones, a median about 60 also appeared in adjacent lung.

This CDR3 is built from 16 residues. The trim removed 3 bases at V and 0 bases at J, leaving 8 bases unmatched. The germline V gene encodes CDR1 SGDLS and CDR2 YYNGEE. The genes are TRBV9 and TRBJ1-2; 7 bases are a match to TRBD1. The sample here was peripheral blood, taken before any cancer treatment. The sequence was collected from a male donor older than 55 with stage III lung adenocarcinoma. The chain's CDR3 is CASSARTGETNYGYTF. Here the CDR3 DNA reads TGTGCCAGCAGCGCCCGTACAGGGGAAACTAACTATGGCTACACCTTC.